A single T cell receptor (beta chain) is shown here with its context. It lacks a known antigen. No base qualities exist here, and no much larger clone lies one base off it. Samples from volunteer blood donors who had recovered from COVID-19 were contributed by a second Seattle source. Collaborating institutions collected whole blood in K2EDTA tubes following their own protocols. For TCRbeta analysis, collaborators shipped samples as frozen whole blood, isolated PBMCs, or DNA extracted from either of those sample types. The sample belongs to a study of blood T cell repertoires in COVID-19 (TCRdb year 2020). A note on the overall study: Collaborator samples came from the United States, Italy and Spain and covered acute and convalescent phases of COVID-19. The prospective study material was composed of cDNA or gDNA derived from T cells, B-cell-depleted T cells, or PBMCs. The dataset comprised deeply sampled blood TCRbeta repertoires from subjects exposed to, actively infected with, or recovered from COVID-19. The repertoires were released in a freely available public database meant as a resource for research on the immune response to SARS-CoV-2. The samples were drawn from the first 160 participants of the ongoing ImmuneRACE study and from 950 to 1,500 subjects provided by 6 global collaborators. A de-identified subject ID, COVID-19 status, age in years and sex were almost always included in the sample metadata. Where available, HLA class I and class II types were obtained from metadata supplied by the sample provider rather than from assay-based typing. General findings and caveats noted by the study authors: The quantity of clinical and demographic metadata differed by source and by participant and was supplied without curation.

The immunoSEQ Assay, a bias-controlled multiplex PCR, was used to amplify TCRbeta CDR3 regions from genomic DNA. On the authors' methods: The number of nucleated cells in each sample was estimated from the amplification of reference gene primers within the assay. Sequence reads were collapsed and filtered to measure the absolute abundance of every unique TCRbeta CDR3 rearrangement. Productive Simpson clonality was computed per sample as the square root of Simpson's diversity index over productive rearrangements. The table was pulled from immuneACCESS by TCRdb, which kept in-frame rearrangements only. Such tables lose some clones; where checked, under half of the loss comes from unresolved V genes, and the rest has no known cause. V and J calls and clone size are as listed in that table; D and trimming were resolved from the DNA. The sample data list about 240,000 clones, and 87% of these were observed just once. The ten most abundant clones make up about 7% of the sample.

This sequence was found in a man between 60 and 70 years old who had recovered from COVID-19. Material for sequencing was peripheral blood.

The nucleotide sequence reads as follows: TGTGCCAGCTCACCACAGGGGACAGTATCTTCACCCCTCCACTTT. Translated, it reads CASSPQGTVSSPLHF. The chain is made from TRBV18 and TRBJ1-6; 7 bases in the junction line up with TRBD1. The CDR3 spans 15 residues, from the cysteine through the phenylalanine. Of all the DNA, just the CDR3 is kept, 45 bases in frame from base 1. Unmatched junction bases come to 6, with V trimmed by 1 base and J by 9 bases. CDR1 KGHSH and CDR2 LQKENI are derived from the germline V gene.